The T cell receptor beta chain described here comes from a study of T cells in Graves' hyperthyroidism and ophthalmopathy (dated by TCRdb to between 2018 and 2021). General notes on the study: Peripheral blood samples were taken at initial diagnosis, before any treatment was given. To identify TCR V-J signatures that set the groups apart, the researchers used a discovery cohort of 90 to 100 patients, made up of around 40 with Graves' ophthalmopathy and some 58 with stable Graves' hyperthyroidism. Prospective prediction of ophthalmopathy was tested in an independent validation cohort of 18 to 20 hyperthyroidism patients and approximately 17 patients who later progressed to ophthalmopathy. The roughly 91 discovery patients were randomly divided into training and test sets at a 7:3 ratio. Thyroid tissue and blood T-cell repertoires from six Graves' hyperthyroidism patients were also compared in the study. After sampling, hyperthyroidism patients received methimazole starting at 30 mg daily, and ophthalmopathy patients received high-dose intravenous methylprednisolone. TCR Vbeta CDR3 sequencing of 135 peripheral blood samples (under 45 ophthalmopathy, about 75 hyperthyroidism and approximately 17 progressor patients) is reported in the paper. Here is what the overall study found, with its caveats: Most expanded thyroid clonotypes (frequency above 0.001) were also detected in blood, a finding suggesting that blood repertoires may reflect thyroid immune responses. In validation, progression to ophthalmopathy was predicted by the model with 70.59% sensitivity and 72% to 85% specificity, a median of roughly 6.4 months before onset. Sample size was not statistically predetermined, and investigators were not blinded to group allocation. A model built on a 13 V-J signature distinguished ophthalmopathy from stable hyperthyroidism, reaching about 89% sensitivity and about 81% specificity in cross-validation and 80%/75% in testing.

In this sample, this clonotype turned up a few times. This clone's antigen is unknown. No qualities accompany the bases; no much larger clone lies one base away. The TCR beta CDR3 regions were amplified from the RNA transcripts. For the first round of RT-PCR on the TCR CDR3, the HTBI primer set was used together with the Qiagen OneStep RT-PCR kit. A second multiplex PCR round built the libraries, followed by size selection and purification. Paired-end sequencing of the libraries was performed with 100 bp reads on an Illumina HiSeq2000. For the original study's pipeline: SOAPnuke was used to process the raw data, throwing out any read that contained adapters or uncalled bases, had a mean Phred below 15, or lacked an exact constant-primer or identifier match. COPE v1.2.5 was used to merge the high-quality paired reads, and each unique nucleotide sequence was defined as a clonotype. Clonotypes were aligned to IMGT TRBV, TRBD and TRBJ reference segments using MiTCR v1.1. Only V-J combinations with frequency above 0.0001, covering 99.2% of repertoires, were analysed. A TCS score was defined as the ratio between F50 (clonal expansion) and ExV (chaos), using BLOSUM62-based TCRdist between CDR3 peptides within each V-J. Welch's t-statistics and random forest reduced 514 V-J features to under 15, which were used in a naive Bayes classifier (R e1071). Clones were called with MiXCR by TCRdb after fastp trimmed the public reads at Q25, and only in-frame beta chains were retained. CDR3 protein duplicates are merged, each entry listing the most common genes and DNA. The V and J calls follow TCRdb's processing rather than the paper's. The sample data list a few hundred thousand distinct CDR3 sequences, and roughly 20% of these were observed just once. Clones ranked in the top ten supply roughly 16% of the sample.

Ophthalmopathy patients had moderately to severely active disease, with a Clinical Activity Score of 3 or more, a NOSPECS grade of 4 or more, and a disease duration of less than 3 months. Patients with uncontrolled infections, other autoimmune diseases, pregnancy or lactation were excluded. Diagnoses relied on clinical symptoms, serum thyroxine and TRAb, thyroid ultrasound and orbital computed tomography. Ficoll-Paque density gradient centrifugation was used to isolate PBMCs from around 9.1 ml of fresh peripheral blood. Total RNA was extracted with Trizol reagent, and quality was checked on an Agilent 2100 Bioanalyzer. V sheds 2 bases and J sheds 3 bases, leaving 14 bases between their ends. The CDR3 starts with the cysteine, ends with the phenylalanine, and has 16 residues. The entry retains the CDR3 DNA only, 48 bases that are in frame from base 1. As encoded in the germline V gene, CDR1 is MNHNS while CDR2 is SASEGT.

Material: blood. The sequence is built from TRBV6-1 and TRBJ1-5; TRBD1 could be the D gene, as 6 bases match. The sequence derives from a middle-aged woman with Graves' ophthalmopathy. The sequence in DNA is TGTGCCAGCAGTGAAAGAGTAGGACAGCCCAATCAGCCCCAGCATTTT. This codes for CASSERVGQPNQPQHF.